These 18 T cell receptor beta chains originate from one sample sequenced in a study of regulatory T cells in long-lasting Graves disease. According to the study, TCR beta libraries were built with iRepertoire HTBI primers and CDR3-region Arm-PCR. TCRdb itself ran the multiplex PCR reads through MiXCR, one entry per CDR3 protein. The sample carries roughly 420,000 distinct CDR3 sequences, 16% recorded once. The time point: newly diagnosed GD, antithyroid drugs for less than 3 months. Researchers made the TCR library from RNA that was extracted from PBMCs. These data also featured in a second study, about T cells in Graves' hyperthyroidism and ophthalmopathy.

Sequenced material: peripheral blood mononuclear cells (PBMCs), taken at new diagnosis, from a patient treated with antithyroid drugs. These receptors came from a woman in her 30s with Graves disease.

As for this clonotype: Possible read error: a much larger clone is one base away. The chain combines TRBV7-9 with TRBJ1-1; perhaps TRBD1 as D (5 bases). CDR3 length: 12 amino acids. The germline gives CDR1 SEHNR, CDR2 FQNEAQ (reference sequence). The CDR3 region is CARSGDRSEAFF. Here the CDR3 DNA reads TGTGCCCGCAGCGGTGACAGAAGTGAAGCTTTCTTT.

For this clonotype: A much larger clone differs from this one at a single base, so this may be a read error. The chain carries TRBV16 and TRBJ2-1; D is perhaps TRBD1 or TRBD2 (6 bases each). The CDR3 is 14 residues long. Trimming took 2 bases from V and 10 from J, leaving 15 bases between them. Germline V gene lookup returns CDR1 KGHSY and CDR2 FQNENV. In DNA, the CDR3 is TGTGCCAGCAGCCAACGATCGGGGGCAGACGAGCAGTTCTTC. It yields the protein CASSQRSGADEQFF.

In this sample, this clonotype turned up a few times. CDR3: CASSYKSGTGGIGNQPQHF. For the CDR3, the DNA is TGTGCCAGCAGTTACAAGTCGGGGACAGGGGGCATCGGCAATCAGCCCCAGCATTTT. The chain links TRBV6-5 to TRBJ1-5, with 12 bases that match TRBD1. This CDR3 contains 19 residues. V lost 2 bases to trimming and J lost 2 bases; unmatched junction nucleotides: 10. Germline CDR1 reads MNHEY; CDR2 reads SVGAGI.

This clonotype occurred many times. This chain joins TRBV15 and TRBJ2-4, with 7 bases matching TRBD2. Trimming took 0 bases from V and 0 from J; bases not matched to a gene: 8. The germline V gene encodes CDR1 LNHNV and CDR2 YYDKDF (reference sequence). The CDR3 runs to 18 residues. The CDR3 here is CATSRDLADQLAKNIQYF. In DNA form, the CDR3 reads TGTGCCACCAGCAGAGATCTAGCGGACCAGTTAGCCAAAAACATTCAGTACTTC.

There are many counts of this clonotype. The chain links TRBV28 to TRBJ1-5; 10 positions agree with TRBD1. Germline CDR1 is MDHEN and CDR2 is SYDVKM. With 5 bases clipped from V and 7 bases from J, the junction kept 5 bases outside the gene matches. The CDR3 totals 14 residues. Written as DNA, the CDR3 is TGTGCCAGCAGTCTAGGACAGGGGGGGCAGCCCCAGCATTTT. It codes for CASSLGQGGQPQHF.

With respect to this clonotype: This CDR3 is missing its conserved last phenylalanine or tryptophan, likely due to a read error. The chain combines TRBV7-2 with TRBJ2-2; TRBD1 or TRBD2 may be the D gene (5 bases each). The CDR3 has 14 amino acids. Deletions cut 4 bases from V and 6 bases from J, with 12 bases between. The germline V gene has CDR1 SGHTA and CDR2 FQGNSA. CDR3 DNA sequence: TGTGCCAGCAGCTCTAGGTGGGGGTCCGGGGAGCTGTTTCTT. The encoded protein is CASSSRWGSGELFL.

Ten or more counts support this clonotype. The chain joins TRBV5-1 to TRBJ1-1; D possibly corresponds to TRBD1 (5 bases). The CDR3 is 13 amino acids. Per germline, CDR1 SGHRS and CDR2 YFSETQ. V dropped 7 bases and J dropped 2 bases, with 12 bases sitting between them. CDR3 bases: TGCGCCAGCGGACGGGACGTCAACACTGAAGCTTTCTTT. Translated: CASGRDVNTEAFF.

In its sample, this clonotype was seen many times. The rearrangement links TRBV18 to TRBJ1-1; D is possibly TRBD1 (5 bases). CDR1 and CDR2 from the germline V gene are KGHSH and LQKENI. Deletions cut 3 bases from V and 3 bases from J, with 14 bases between. This CDR3 comprises 15 residues. This chain's CDR3 is CASSPAGRRDTEAFF. CDR3 DNA: TGTGCCAGCTCACCGGCGGGACGAAGAGACACTGAAGCTTTCTTT.

At least ten counts were recorded for this clonotype. V gene TRBV11-2 combines with J gene TRBJ1-5; D is uncertain. Trimming pared 1 base from V and 6 bases from J, leaving 7 bases between. The CDR3 length is 13 residues. Germline lookup yields CDR1 SGHAT and CDR2 FQNNGV. The CDR3 here is CASSLVGSQPQHF. As DNA, the CDR3 is TGTGCCAGCAGCTTAGTTGGTAGTCAGCCCCAGCATTTT.

This clonotype was seen more than once but under ten times. The chain combines TRBV29-1 with TRBJ2-3, with D tentatively TRBD1 (6 bases). CDR3 length equals 13 residues. Germline V CDR1 and CDR2: SQVTM, ANQGSEA. Trimming removed 6 bases at V and 2 bases at J, with 12 bases between. The CDR3 DNA sequence: TGCAGCGTGGGACAAGACTCCACAGATACGCAGTATTTT. Translation: CSVGQDSTDTQYF.

This clonotype was detected a few times. The chain joins TRBV27 to TRBJ2-3; D is perhaps TRBD1 (5 bases). CDR1 is MNHEY, CDR2 SMNVEV, per germline (reference sequence). The CDR3 spans 15 residues. V was cut by 7 bases and J by 0 bases, with 14 bases left in between. This chain's CDR3 is CASTRSAGSTDTQYF. CDR3 in DNA: TGTGCCAGCACGCGTTCTGCAGGGAGCACAGATACGCAGTATTTT.

The sample holds many counts of this clonotype. The V gene is TRBV5-1, the J gene TRBJ1-5; D gene ambiguous. V was pared by 4 bases and J by 3 bases, with 11 bases between. The germline V gene has CDR1 SGHRS and CDR2 YFSETQ. The CDR3 contains 14 residues. CDR3 coding DNA: TGCGCCAGCAGCATCGACGGTAACAATCAGCCCCAGCATTTT. Protein product: CASSIDGNNQPQHF. Complete variable domain (other parts from reference TRBV5-1 and TRBJ1-5): KAGVTQTPRYLIKTRGQQVTLSCSPISGHRSVSWYQQTPGQGLQFLFEYFSETQRNKGNFPGRFSGRQFSNSRSEMNVSTLELGDSALYLCASSIDGNNQPQHFGDGTRLSIL.

The sample holds many counts of this clonotype. This chain links TRBV11-2 with TRBJ2-7; 13 bases are shared with TRBD2. Germline CDR1 and CDR2: SGHAT and FQNNGV. The CDR3 extends over 18 amino acids. V lost 5 bases to trimming and J lost 0 bases; unmatched junction nucleotides: 10. CDR3: CASSRRTSGRAASYEQYF. The CDR3 DNA is TGTGCCAGCAGCCGGCGTACTAGCGGGAGGGCCGCCTCCTACGAGCAGTACTTC.

This clonotype was counted at least ten times. The chain carries TRBV6-2 or TRBV6-3 and TRBJ2-1; 14 nucleotides align to TRBD2. The trim removed 7 bases at V and 9 bases at J, leaving 5 bases unmatched. This CDR3 region has 14 residues. Germline CDR1 MNHEY, CDR2 SVGEGT. Here the CDR3 DNA reads TGTGCCAGCACCACCGGACTAGCGGGAGGTGAGCAGTTCTTC. Translated: CASTTGLAGGEQFF.

Ten or more counts support this clonotype. The chain links TRBV3-1 to TRBJ1-3; D is uncertain. With 0 bases removed from V and 5 bases from J, the gap between germline ends came to 11 bases. The CDR3 contains 15 residues. Germline CDR1 LGHDT, CDR2 YNNKEL (reference sequence). CDR3 sequence reads: CASSQDARERNTIYF. The CDR3 region has the DNA TGTGCCAGCAGCCAAGATGCTAGGGAGAGAAACACCATATATTTT.

This clonotype was detected ten times or more. This may be a read error, as it is one base from a much larger clone. As DNA, the CDR3 is TGTGCCAGCAGCTTAGCGGGCTGGACCTACGAGCAGTACTTC. Translation: CASSLAGWTYEQYF. The chain employs TRBV11-2 and TRBJ2-7; D unresolved. There are 14 residues in the CDR3. V lost 1 base to trimming and J lost 2 bases, with 9 bases between them. Germline CDR1 is SGHAT and CDR2 is FQNNGV.

This clonotype was detected a few times. J is TRBJ1-1 and V is TRBV5-4; 11 bases are shared with TRBD1. The ends lost 0 bases at V and 4 bases at J; junction bases unmatched: 2. The CDR3 sequence is 15 residues long. Germline CDR1 reads SGHNT; CDR2 reads YYREEE (reference sequence). This CDR3 reads CASSLGTGGFTEAFF. Here the CDR3 DNA reads TGTGCCAGCAGCTTGGGGACAGGGGGCTTCACTGAAGCTTTCTTT.

This clonotype has a handful of counts. A single base separates this from a much larger clone, so it may be a read error. This CDR3 is missing its conserved last phenylalanine or tryptophan, likely due to a read error. This chain joins TRBV12-3 or TRBV12-4 and TRBJ2-5; D uncertain. The CDR3 length is 15 residues. V was trimmed by 3 bases and J by 4 bases, leaving 15 bases between them. The CDR3: CASSFYAQRGETQYS. CDR3 bases: TGTGCCAGCAGTTTTTACGCCCAGCGTGGAGAGACCCAGTACTCC.